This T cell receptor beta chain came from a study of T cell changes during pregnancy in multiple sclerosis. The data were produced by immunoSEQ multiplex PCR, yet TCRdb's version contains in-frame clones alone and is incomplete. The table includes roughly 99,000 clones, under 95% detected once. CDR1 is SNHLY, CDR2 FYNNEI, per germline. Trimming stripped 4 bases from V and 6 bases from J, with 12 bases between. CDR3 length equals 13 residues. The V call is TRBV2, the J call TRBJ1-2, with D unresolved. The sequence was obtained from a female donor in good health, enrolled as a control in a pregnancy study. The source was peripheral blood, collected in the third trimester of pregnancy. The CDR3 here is CASSVGRKDGYTF. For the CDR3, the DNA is TGTGCCAGCAGTGTCGGCAGGAAAGATGGCTACACCTTC.